This entry concerns a single TCR beta chain. Its antigen has not been determined. No base qualities exist here, and no much larger clone lies one base off it. To prepare the library, RT-PCR was applied. The instrument was an Illumina HiSeq 2500. TCRdb itself trimmed the public reads at Q25 with fastp, ran MiXCR and retained productive beta chains. Each CDR3 protein appears once, grouped with its most common genes and DNA. Recorded for this sample are about 170,000 distinct CDR3 sequences; less than 15% of them occurred a single time. The ten largest account for around 28% of the sample. The data belong to a study of response to subunit inactivated influenza vaccine (dated by TCRdb to the late 2010s). Broadly, across the study: The study used deep quantitative T cell receptor repertoire profiling to track responses to a trivalent subunit inactivated influenza vaccine.

From the germline V gene, CDR1 is SGHDN and CDR2 is FVKESK. Taken from cysteine to phenylalanine, the CDR3 has 14 residues. The kept DNA is CDR3 alone, 42 bases in frame from the first base. V is pared back by 4 bases and J by 4 bases, with 14 bases lying between the germline termini. Here is what the overall study found, with its caveats: It was suggested by the authors that each seasonal influenza vaccination may recruit only a limited number of new T cells.

In addition, the sample was reused for a study of T cells expressing NK-cell markers. The second study, in turn, reports: TCR beta cDNA libraries were made by 5'RACE template switching that added a universal primer site and unique molecular identifiers. About eight donors provided sorted CD3+CD56+NKG2C+, CD3+CD56+NKG2C- and CD3+CD56-NKG2C+ T-cell subsets, whose TCR beta-chain repertoires were profiled. Among the eight sequenced donors, only one was HCMV-seronegative, while the other seven were HCMV-seropositive. In several experiments an anti-gammadeltaTCR antibody was added to restrict sorting to alphabetaTCR-expressing T cells. In six donors, the dominant CD3+CD56+NKG2C+ clonotypes were among the top 10 CD8+ clonotypes and accounted for about 1.0-7.5% of CD8+ T cells. Those dominant clonotypes were again the most abundant among CD3+CD56-NKG2C+ cells in several donors, at roughly 25-65%. Whether the expanded NKG2C-expressing T cell clones were specific for HCMV antigens remained unclear. The study sequenced eight donors, all healthy volunteers chosen at random: three men and five women. HCMV-specific IgG was detected in serum with a commercial ELISA kit to determine HCMV serostatus. Ficoll density gradient centrifugation was used to isolate peripheral blood mononuclear cells from blood. Magnetic immunoseparation with Miltenyi isolation kits was used to isolate CD4+ and CD8+ T cells from PBMC. Priming for cDNA synthesis came from the TCR beta constant segment, and two successive PCR amplification steps followed. Sequencing of the libraries produced 2 x 150 bp reads on Illumina HiSeq 2000/2500, MiSeq or NextSeq. MIGEC was used to demultiplex reads and group the reads by UMI, and MiTCR was used to assemble and quantify clonotypes. To exclude erroneous sequences, only TCR cDNA sequences supported by at least two reads were retained. Downstream repertoire analysis used the tcR package, and clonotypes were matched across fractions by CDR3 nucleotide sequence plus V segment. VDJmatch was used to annotate antigen specificity against VDJdb, with one amino acid substitution allowed in CDR3.

The specimen comprised CD8+ T cells sorted from PBMCs, sampled 12 days after vaccination. The source of this sequence is a man between 50 and 59 years old who received an inactivated influenza vaccine. Donor details come from another sample of the same person, matched by shared clones. This receptor chain uses TRBV14 and TRBJ2-7; tentative D gene TRBD2, with 6 bases matching. The CDR3 corresponds to CASSRGVSDYEQYF. The sequenced DNA is TGTGCCAGCAGCCGCGGGGTTTCCGATTACGAGCAGTACTTC.